A selection of T cell receptor beta chains follows, all from one sample in a study of T cells after yellow fever vaccination. TCRdb ran MiXCR on the 5' RACE reads and lists one entry per CDR3 protein. The sample includes 300,000 to 400,000 distinct CDR3 sequences, roughly 10% seen only once; the top ten take 3% to 3.5%. The source was CD4+ T cells sorted from PBMCs, collected 45 days after the yellow fever booster vaccination. These receptors all stem from a man between 18 and 29 years old who received the YFV17D yellow fever vaccine. Each CDR3 is given with its conserved first and last residue. A D gene is named only where the DNA matches it firmly. The size field is filled for only some rows; it gives once, few, many or a size class.

TRBJ1-5 - TRBV6-2/TRBV6-3 - CASANSNQPQHF TGTGCCAGCGCGAATAGCAATCAGCCCCAGCATTTT
TRBJ1-1 - TRBV7-3 - CASSLIAGEVNTEAFF TGTGCCAGCAGCTTAATCGCGGGTGAGGTGAACACTGAAGCTTTCTTT
TRBJ2-1 - TRBV7-8 many CASSPSEGVRMFF TGTGCCAGCAGCCCATCGGAGGGGGTGAGAATGTTCTTC
TRBJ2-5 TRBD2 TRBV20-1 - CSAPPGGGVQETQYF TGCAGTGCTCCCCCCGGGGGGGGCGTACAAGAGACCCAGTACTTC
TRBJ2-1 - TRBV4-3 many CASSQERTGYNEQFF TGCGCCAGCAGCCAAGAACGAACAGGGTACAATGAGCAGTTCTTC
TRBJ2-2 - TRBV7-9 few CASSLAGGQNTGELFF TGTGCCAGCAGCTTAGCGGGGGGGCAGAACACCGGGGAGCTGTTTTTT
TRBJ1-2 - TRBV10-3 few CAISESLRGYTF TGTGCCATCAGTGAGTCGCTTAGGGGCTACACCTTC
TRBJ1-3 - TRBV5-1 few CASSLESRRNTIYF TGCGCCAGCAGCTTGGAAAGCCGTAGGAACACCATATATTTT
TRBJ2-5 TRBD2 TRBV2 - CASASAGGQETQYF TGTGCCAGCGCGTCCGCGGGGGGGCAAGAGACCCAGTACTTC
TRBJ1-1 - TRBV14 - CASSQDFYTEAFF TGTGCCAGCAGCCAAGATTTCTACACTGAAGCTTTCTTT
TRBJ2-5 - TRBV3-1 few CASSQGGRETQYF TGTGCCAGCAGCCAAGGGGGCAGGGAGACCCAGTACTTC
TRBJ1-1 - TRBV7-6 few CASSLERGEAFF TGTGCCAGCAGCTTAGAAAGGGGTGAAGCTTTCTTT
TRBJ2-4 TRBD2 TRBV5-1 few CASSRGTSGGAESIQYF TGCGCCAGCAGCAGAGGGACTAGCGGGGGGGCTGAAAGCATTCAGTACTTC
TRBJ1-1 - TRBV20-1 - CSARPSGQPNTEAFF TGCAGTGCTAGGCCTTCTGGACAGCCCAACACTGAAGCTTTCTTT
TRBJ1-2 - TRBV6-5 - CASSYSILQLYGYTF TGTGCCAGCAGTTACTCGATCCTACAGCTATATGGCTACACCTTC
TRBJ2-1 - TRBV2 few CASSEQGFGYNEQFF TGTGCCAGCAGTGAACAGGGTTTCGGCTACAATGAGCAGTTCTTC
TRBJ1-2 - TRBV11-2 - CASSPPGGQISHGYTF TGTGCCAGCAGCCCGCCGGGGGGCCAGATTTCCCATGGCTACACCTTC
TRBJ2-3 TRBD1 TRBV7-2 few CASSLNPGQGTDTQYF TGTGCCAGCAGCTTAAACCCGGGACAGGGAACAGATACGCAGTATTTT
TRBJ2-2 TRBD1 TRBV7-9 few CASSLRGGITGELFF TGTGCCAGCAGCTTAAGAGGGGGCATCACCGGGGAGCTGTTTTTT
TRBJ2-3 - TRBV15 many CATSIGQREDTQYF TGTGCCACCAGTATCGGGCAGCGCGAAGATACGCAGTATTTT
TRBJ2-1 TRBD2 TRBV20-1 - CSGGGGQIGRYNEQFF TGCAGTGGCGGGGGGGGACAAATCGGAAGGTACAATGAGCAGTTCTTC